This T cell receptor beta chain was obtained from a study of siplizumab effects on memory and regulatory T cells. Study outcomes and limitations: Siplizumab caused a significant drop in alloreactive sequences traceable to unstimulated CD4+ memory cells.

CDR3 length: 13 amino acids. V was cut by 3 bases and J by 8 bases, with 11 bases left in between. Per germline, CDR1 MDHEN and CDR2 SYDVKM. A word on this clone: Antigen: not known.

Some 97,000 TCR templates underwent assay in every sample. The repertoire was sequenced with immunoSEQ multiplex PCR; TCRdb's copy has only in-frame clones and lacks some. The sample carries approximately 50,000 clones, 93% recorded once. The TCR sequence derives from a human donor in good health. The sample consisted of CD8+ T cells sorted from blood. The chain couples TRBV28 to TRBJ2-1; D is possibly TRBD1 (5 bases). The CDR3: CASSFLQGYEQFF. In DNA form, the CDR3 reads TGTGCCAGCAGTTTTTTGCAGGGATATGAGCAGTTCTTC.